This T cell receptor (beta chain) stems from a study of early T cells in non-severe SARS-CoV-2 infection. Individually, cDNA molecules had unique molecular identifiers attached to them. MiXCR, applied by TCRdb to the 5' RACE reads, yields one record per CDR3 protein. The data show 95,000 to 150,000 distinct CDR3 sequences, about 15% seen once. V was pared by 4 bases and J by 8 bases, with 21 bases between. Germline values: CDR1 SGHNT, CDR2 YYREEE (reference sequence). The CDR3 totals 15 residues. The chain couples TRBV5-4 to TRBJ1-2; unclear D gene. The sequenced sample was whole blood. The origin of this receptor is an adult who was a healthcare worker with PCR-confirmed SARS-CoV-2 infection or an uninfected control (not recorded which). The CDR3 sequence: CASSPPRIPATGYTF. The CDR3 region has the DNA TGTGCCAGCAGCCCCCCGCGGATCCCAGCGACGGGCTACACCTTC.